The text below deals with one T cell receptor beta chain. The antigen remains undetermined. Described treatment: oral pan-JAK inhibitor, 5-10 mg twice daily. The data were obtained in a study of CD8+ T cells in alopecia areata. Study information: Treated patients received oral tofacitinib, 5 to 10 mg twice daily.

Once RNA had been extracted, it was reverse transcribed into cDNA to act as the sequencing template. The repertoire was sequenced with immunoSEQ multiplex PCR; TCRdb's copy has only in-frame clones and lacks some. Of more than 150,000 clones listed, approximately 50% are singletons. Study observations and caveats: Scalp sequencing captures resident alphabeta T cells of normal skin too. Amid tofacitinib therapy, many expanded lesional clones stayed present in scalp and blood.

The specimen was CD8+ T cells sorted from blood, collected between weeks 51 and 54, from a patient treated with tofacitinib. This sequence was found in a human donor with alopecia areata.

In nucleotides, the CDR3 is TGTGCCAGCAGCTTGGGGGACAGGTCGTATAATTCACCCCTCCACTTT. As protein: CASSLGDRSYNSPLHF. The chain joins TRBV5-4 to TRBJ1-6, with 8 bases identical to TRBD1. This CDR3 contains 16 residues. V lost 0 bases and J lost 4; bases outside the gene matches: 3. Per germline, CDR1 SGHNT and CDR2 YYREEE (reference sequence).